This T cell receptor beta chain was observed in a study of blood T cell repertoires in COVID-19. The overall study: Samples came from the United States, Italy and Spain, spanning acute and convalescent COVID-19.

The Seattle patients joined while their infection was active and were tracked longitudinally afterward. CDR1 is LGHDT, CDR2 YNNKEL, per germline (reference sequence). The CDR3 spans 12 residues. V dropped 4 bases and J dropped 7; count of bases not matched to a gene: 3. Per the original methods: Estimates of nucleated cell counts were drawn from the amplification of reference gene primers. Libraries were prepared by immunoSEQ multiplex PCR; TCRdb keeps only in-frame clonotypes and omits some of them. That table furnishes V, J and clone size, whereas the DNA furnished D and trimming. Of 98,000 or so clones in the sample, under 90% were seen once.

Sequencing used peripheral blood. The TCR originated in a man aged 60 to 75 with COVID-19, enrolled during active disease. J is TRBJ1-2 and V is TRBV3-1 (or the pseudogene TRBV3-2); 7 bases are a match to TRBD1. CDR3 sequence (DNA): TGTGCCAGCAGCCCGGGACAGCTTGGCTACACCTTC. Residues: CASSPGQLGYTF.